The sequence of this TCR beta chain was determined in a study of blood T cells in healthy people across ages. Study observations and caveats: Whereas aged donors had fewer naive CD4+ cells, long-lived donors had more of them and higher diversity.

With V trimmed by 4 bases and J by 1 base, 10 bases remained unmatched. The CDR3 length is 18 residues. Germline lookup yields CDR1 KGHDR and CDR2 SFDVKD. As concerns this clonotype: Its cognate antigen is unknown.

Next came a second PCR, run for roughly 6 to 11 cycles, which used a sample-barcoded 5' primer along with a J-beta primer mix. TCRdb processed the 5' RACE reads anew with MiXCR; each CDR3 protein has one entry. The sample lists about 1.8 million distinct CDR3 sequences; 49% were seen once. This chain links TRBV24-1 with TRBJ2-3, with 10 bases fitting TRBD1. The TCR comes from a woman in her forties in good health. The sequenced sample was blood. The CDR3 spells CATSETLGTGVGTDTQYF. The CDR3 DNA follows: TGTGCCACCAGTGAAACCCTCGGGACAGGGGTCGGCACAGATACGCAGTATTTT.